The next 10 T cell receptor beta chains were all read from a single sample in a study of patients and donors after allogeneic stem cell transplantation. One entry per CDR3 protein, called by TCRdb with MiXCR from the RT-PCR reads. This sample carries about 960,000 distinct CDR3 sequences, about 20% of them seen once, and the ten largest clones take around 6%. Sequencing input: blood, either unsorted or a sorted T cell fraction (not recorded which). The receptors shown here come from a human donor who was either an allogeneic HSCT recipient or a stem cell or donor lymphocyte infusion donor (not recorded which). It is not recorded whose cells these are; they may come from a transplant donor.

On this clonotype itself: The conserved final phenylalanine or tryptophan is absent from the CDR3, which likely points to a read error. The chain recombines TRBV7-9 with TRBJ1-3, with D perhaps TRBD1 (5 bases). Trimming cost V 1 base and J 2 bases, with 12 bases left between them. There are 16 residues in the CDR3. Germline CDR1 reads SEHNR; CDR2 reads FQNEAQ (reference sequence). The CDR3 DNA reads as TGTGCCAGCAGCTTAGGTCGGGGGGTTCCTGGAAACACCATATATTCT. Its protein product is CASSLGRGVPGNTIYS.

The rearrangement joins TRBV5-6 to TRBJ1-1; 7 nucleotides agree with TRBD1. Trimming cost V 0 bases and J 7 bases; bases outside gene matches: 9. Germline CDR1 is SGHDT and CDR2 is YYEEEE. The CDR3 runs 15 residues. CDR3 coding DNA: TGTGCCAGCAGCTTGGCTGCAGGGGGACCCAGTGAAGCTTTCTTT. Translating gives CASSLAAGGPSEAFF. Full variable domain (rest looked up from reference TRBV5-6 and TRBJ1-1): DAGVTQSPTHLIKTRGQQVTLRCSPKSGHDTVSWYQQALGQGPQFIFQYYEEEERQRGNFPDRFSGHQFPNYSSELNVNALLLGDSALYLCASSLAAGGPSEAFFGQGTRLTVV.

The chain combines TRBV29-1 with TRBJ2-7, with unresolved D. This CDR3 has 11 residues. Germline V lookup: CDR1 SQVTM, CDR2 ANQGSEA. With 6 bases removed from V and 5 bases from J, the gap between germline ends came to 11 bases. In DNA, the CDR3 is TGCAGCGTCGCGATAGGGAACGAGCAGTACTTC. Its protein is CSVAIGNEQYF.

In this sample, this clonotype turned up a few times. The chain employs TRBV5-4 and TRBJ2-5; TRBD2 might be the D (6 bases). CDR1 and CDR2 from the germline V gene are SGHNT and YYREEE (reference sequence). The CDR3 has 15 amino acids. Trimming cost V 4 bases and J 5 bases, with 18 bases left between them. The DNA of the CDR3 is TGTGCCAGCAGCAGGGAGGAATTGTGGTCGGAGACCCAGTACTTC. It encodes CASSREELWSETQYF.

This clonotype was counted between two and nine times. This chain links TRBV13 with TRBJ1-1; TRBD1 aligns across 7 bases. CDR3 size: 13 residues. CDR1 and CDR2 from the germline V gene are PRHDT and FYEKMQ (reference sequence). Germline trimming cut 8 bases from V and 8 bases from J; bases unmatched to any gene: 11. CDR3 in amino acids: CASDTTGAEEAFF. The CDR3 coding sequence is TGTGCCAGCGACACAACAGGGGCTGAGGAAGCTTTCTTT. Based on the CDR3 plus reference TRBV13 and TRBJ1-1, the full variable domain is AAGVIQSPRHLIKEKRETATLKCYPIPRHDTVYWYQQGPGQDPQFLISFYEKMQSDKGSIPDRFSAQQFSDYHSELNMSSLELGDSALYFCASDTTGAEEAFFGQGTRLTVV.

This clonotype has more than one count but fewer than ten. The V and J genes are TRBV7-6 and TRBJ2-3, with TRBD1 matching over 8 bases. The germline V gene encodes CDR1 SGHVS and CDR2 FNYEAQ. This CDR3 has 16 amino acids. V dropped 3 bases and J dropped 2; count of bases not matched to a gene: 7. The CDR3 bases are TGTGCCAGCAGCTTGGACAGGGTACTGGACACAGATACGCAGTATTTT. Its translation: CASSLDRVLDTDTQYF.

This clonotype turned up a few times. In nucleotides, the CDR3 is TGTGCCAGCAGTCCCGGGACTAGCGTGACGACCCAGTACTTC. This codes for CASSPGTSVTTQYF. The J gene is TRBJ2-5, the V gene TRBV6-1, with TRBD2 matching over 10 bases. The germline V gene encodes CDR1 MNHNS and CDR2 SASEGT. V was clipped by 5 bases and J by 7 bases; unmatched bases: 7. CDR3 length: 14 amino acids.

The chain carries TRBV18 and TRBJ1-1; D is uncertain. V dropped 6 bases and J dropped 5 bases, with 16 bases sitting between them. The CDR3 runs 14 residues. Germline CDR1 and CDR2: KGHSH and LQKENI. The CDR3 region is CASSRTPRETEAFF. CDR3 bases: TGTGCCAGCTCTCGGACCCCTCGGGAGACTGAAGCTTTCTTT.

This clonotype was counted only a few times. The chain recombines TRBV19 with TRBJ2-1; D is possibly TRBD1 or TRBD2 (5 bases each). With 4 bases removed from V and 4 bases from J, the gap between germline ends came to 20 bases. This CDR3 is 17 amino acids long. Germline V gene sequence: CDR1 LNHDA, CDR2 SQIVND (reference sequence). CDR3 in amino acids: CASSRWPGSSAYNEQFF. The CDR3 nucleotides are TGTGCCAGTAGTAGGTGGCCAGGGAGTTCGGCGTACAATGAGCAGTTCTTC. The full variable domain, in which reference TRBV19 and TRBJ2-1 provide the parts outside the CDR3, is DGGITQSPKYLFRKEGQNVTLSCEQNLNHDAMYWYRQDPGQGLRLIYYSQIVNDFQKGDIAEGYSVSREKKESFPLTVTSAQKNPTAFYLCASSRWPGSSAYNEQFFGPGTRLTVL.

CDR3 nucleotides: TGCGCCAGCAGCTTGGGTTCCAAAAGCGGAGGGATCCATGAGCAGTTCTTC. Translated: CASSLGSKSGGIHEQFF. The gene calls are TRBV5-1 and TRBJ2-1, with D possibly TRBD2 on 6 matching bases. The germline V gene encodes CDR1 SGHRS and CDR2 YFSETQ. The CDR3 contains 17 residues. V was clipped by 0 bases and J by 8 bases, with 21 bases between them.